This TCR beta chain was found in a study of blood T cell repertoires in COVID-19. Germline V gene sequence: CDR1 MNHEY, CDR2 SMNVEV (reference sequence). The CDR3 has 15 residues. Trimming at V came to 4 bases and at J to 5 bases, leaving 8 bases not matched to a gene. The table came from immunoSEQ multiplex PCR; TCRdb's copy has only in-frame clones and leaves some out. The sample lists fewer than 250,000 clones, around 87% occurring once. The genes are TRBV27 and TRBJ1-3; 7 bases align to TRBD1. Source material: peripheral blood. This TCR was recovered from a man in his sixties with acute or convalescent COVID-19. The CDR3: CASSSTETGRNTIYF. As DNA, the CDR3 is TGTGCCAGCAGTTCCACCGAGACAGGGAGAAACACCATATATTTT.